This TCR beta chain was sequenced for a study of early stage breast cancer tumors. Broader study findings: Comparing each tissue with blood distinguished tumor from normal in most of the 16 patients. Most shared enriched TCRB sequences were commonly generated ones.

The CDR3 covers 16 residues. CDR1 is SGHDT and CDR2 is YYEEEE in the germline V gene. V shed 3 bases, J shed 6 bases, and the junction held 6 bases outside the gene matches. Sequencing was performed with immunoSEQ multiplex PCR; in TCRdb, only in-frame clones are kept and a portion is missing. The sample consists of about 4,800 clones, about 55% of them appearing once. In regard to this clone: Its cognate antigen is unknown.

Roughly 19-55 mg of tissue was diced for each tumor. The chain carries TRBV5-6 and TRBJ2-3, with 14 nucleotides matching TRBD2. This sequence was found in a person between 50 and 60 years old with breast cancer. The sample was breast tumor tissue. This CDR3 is CASSSMGLAGADTQYF. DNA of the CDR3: TGTGCCAGCAGCTCGATGGGACTAGCGGGAGCTGATACGCAGTATTTT.